Listed below are T cell receptor beta chains from one sample, sequenced in a study of blood T cell repertoires in COVID-19. Repertoires were generated with immunoSEQ multiplex PCR, while TCRdb's copy carries only in-frame clones and drops some. Of 140,000 or so clones listed, around 81% are singletons. What was sequenced was peripheral blood. These receptors were taken from a woman between 45 and 65 years old with acute or convalescent COVID-19. Each CDR3 is given with its conserved first and last residue. A D gene is named only where the DNA matches it firmly. The listing skips clone size in some rows; elsewhere it reads once, few, many or a size class.

v_call	clone_size	d_call	j_call	cdr3_aa	cdr3_nt
TRBV2	once	NA	TRBJ2-5	CASSVGQKLETQYF	TGTGCCAGCAGTGTTGGACAGAAGTTGGAGACCCAGTACTTC
TRBV4-3	NA	NA	TRBJ1-1	CASSQDRGPGGTEAFF	TGCGCCAGCAGCCAAGATCGAGGCCCCGGAGGCACTGAAGCTTTCTTT
TRBV6-5	once	TRBD1	TRBJ1-4	CASRTGQGNNEKLFF	TGTGCCAGCCGAACCGGACAGGGAAATAATGAAAAACTGTTTTTT
TRBV20-1	NA	NA	TRBJ1-1	CSASVPDSDTEAFF	TGCAGTGCTAGTGTACCGGACTCAGACACTGAAGCTTTCTTT
TRBV4-1	NA	TRBD1	TRBJ1-2	CASSQAARTGVDYGYTF	TGCGCCAGCAGCCAAGCCGCTAGGACAGGGGTAGACTATGGCTACACCTTC
TRBV9	NA	NA	TRBJ2-5	CASSERPGTWETQYF	TGTGCCAGCAGCGAGCGACCCGGGACTTGGGAGACCCAGTACTTC
TRBV10-2	NA	NA	TRBJ2-5	CASSPSAQETQYF	TGCGCCAGCAGCCCTAGCGCTCAAGAGACCCAGTACTTC
TRBV9	NA	NA	TRBJ2-1	CASSPPGILTNNEQFF	TGTGCCAGCAGCCCGCCCGGAATCCTGACTAACAATGAGCAGTTCTTC
TRBV5-4	few	NA	TRBJ1-1	CASSLDGGGAFF	TGTGCCAGCAGCTTGGACGGGGGTGGTGCTTTCTTT
TRBV28	NA	TRBD1	TRBJ2-7	CASSPRGKPYF	TGTGCCAGCAGTCCCAGGGGGAAGCCTTACTTC
TRBV28	NA	NA	TRBJ2-5	CASTLAGRGETQYF	TGTGCCTCCACCCTGGCTGGTCGGGGGGAGACCCAGTACTTC
TRBV28	NA	TRBD1	TRBJ1-3	CASTTPGQGGWGNTIYF	TGTGCCAGCACTACCCCCGGACAGGGAGGCTGGGGAAACACCATATATTTT
TRBV7-9	NA	NA	TRBJ1-1	CASSNKLRGEENTEAFF	TGTGCCAGCAGCAATAAACTCCGCGGAGAGGAGAACACTGAAGCTTTCTTT
TRBV6-2/TRBV6-3	NA	TRBD1	TRBJ2-7	CASSLTGVYEQYF	TGTGCCAGCAGTCTGACAGGGGTATACGAGCAGTACTTC
TRBV11-3	NA	NA	TRBJ2-3	CASSLDQEGDTDTQYF	TGTGCCAGCAGCTTAGATCAGGAGGGAGACACAGATACGCAGTATTTT
TRBV28	NA	NA	TRBJ1-2	CASSPPGESYGYTF	TGTGCCAGCAGTCCCCCCGGGGAAAGCTATGGCTACACCTTC
TRBV19	NA	NA	TRBJ1-2	CASRTSGTRNYGYTF	TGTGCCAGTAGGACCTCAGGGACTCGGAACTATGGCTACACCTTC
TRBV5-6	NA	NA	TRBJ1-2	CASSLPQGTGYTF	TGTGCCAGCAGCTTACCCCAGGGGACTGGCTACACCTTC
TRBV5-6	few	NA	TRBJ1-2	CASSLQGNYGYTF	TGTGCCAGCAGCTTGCAGGGAAACTATGGCTACACCTTC
TRBV11-2	NA	NA	TRBJ2-7	CASSSRTVFSEQYF	TGTGCCAGCAGCTCTCGGACAGTCTTTTCGGAGCAGTACTTC
TRBV27	NA	NA	TRBJ1-2	CASSSQGAAYGYTF	TGTGCCAGCAGTTCACAGGGAGCTGCCTATGGCTACACCTTC
TRBV18	NA	NA	TRBJ1-6	CASSSQGNSYNSPLHF	TGTGCCAGCTCATCGCAGGGCAACTCCTATAATTCACCCCTCCACTTT
TRBV9	medium-sized	NA	TRBJ2-7	CASSPGVSYEQYF	TGTGCCAGCAGCCCAGGGGTTTCCTACGAGCAGTACTTC
TRBV7-2	once	TRBD1	TRBJ2-1	CASSLGGQVYNEQFF	TGTGCCAGCAGCTTAGGGGGACAGGTCTACAATGAGCAGTTCTTC
TRBV7-2	NA	TRBD1	TRBJ1-1	CASILTGGLAEAFF	TGTGCCAGCATCCTGACAGGGGGGTTGGCTGAAGCTTTCTTT
TRBV5-1	NA	TRBD1	TRBJ1-4	CASSSLSGTGREKLFF	TGCGCCAGCAGCTCATTGTCCGGGACAGGGAGGGAAAAACTGTTTTTT
TRBV2	NA	TRBD1	TRBJ1-6	CASTTGNNSPLHF	TGTGCCAGCACGACAGGGAATAATTCACCCCTCCACTTT
TRBV7-9	NA	NA	TRBJ2-5	CASSLAGVGETQYF	TGTGCCAGCAGCTTAGCAGGGGTAGGAGAGACCCAGTACTTC
TRBV28	NA	TRBD2	TRBJ2-2	CASSAGGLNGELFF	TGTGCCAGCAGCGCGGGGGGGCTTAACGGGGAGCTGTTTTTT
TRBV7-9	NA	TRBD1	TRBJ2-1	CASSLGRGQGSYNEQFF	TGTGCCAGCAGCTTAGGGCGGGGACAGGGATCCTACAATGAGCAGTTCTTC
TRBV5-4	NA	NA	TRBJ2-3	CASSLARLASTDTQYF	TGTGCCAGCAGCTTGGCCCGGCTAGCGAGCACAGATACGCAGTATTTT
TRBV28	NA	TRBD1	TRBJ1-1	CASSRGTDRREAFF	TGTGCCAGCAGCCGCGGGACAGACCGTCGTGAAGCTTTCTTT
TRBV3-1/TRBV3-2	NA	NA	TRBJ2-5	CASSRTTQETQYF	TGTGCCAGCAGTCGGACTACGCAAGAGACCCAGTACTTC
TRBV3-1/TRBV3-2	NA	NA	TRBJ1-2	CASSQGDRPSHGYTF	TGTGCCAGCAGCCAAGGCGACAGGCCAAGTCATGGCTACACCTTC
TRBV6-5	NA	NA	TRBJ2-7	CASSYRGAGEQYF	TGTGCCAGCAGTTACCGGGGGGCTGGCGAGCAGTACTTC
TRBV2	NA	NA	TRBJ2-3	CASSQNEDTQYF	TGTGCCAGCAGTCAGAATGAAGATACGCAGTATTTT
TRBV18	NA	NA	TRBJ1-1	CASSPHQEFKNTEAFF	TGTGCCAGCTCACCCCACCAAGAGTTCAAGAACACTGAAGCTTTCTTT
TRBV29-1	NA	TRBD1	TRBJ2-3	CSVRQGADTQYF	TGCAGCGTTCGACAGGGGGCAGATACGCAGTATTTT
TRBV18	NA	NA	TRBJ2-7	CASSPSSQNHEQYF	TGTGCCAGCTCACCATCGTCGCAGAACCACGAGCAGTACTTC
TRBV7-2	NA	NA	TRBJ2-1	CASSLYSGNEQFF	TGTGCCAGCAGCTTATATAGTGGCAATGAGCAGTTCTTC
TRBV2	once	NA	TRBJ1-2	CASRPQDLNYGYTF	TGTGCCAGCAGGCCACAGGACCTAAACTATGGCTACACCTTC
TRBV27	NA	TRBD1	TRBJ1-5	CASSPLDRGLGQPQHF	TGTGCCAGCAGTCCCTTGGACAGGGGGCTTGGTCAGCCCCAGCATTTT
TRBV6-2/TRBV6-3	NA	NA	TRBJ2-2	CASSYWGDTGELFF	TGTGCCAGCAGTTATTGGGGGGACACCGGGGAGCTGTTTTTT
TRBV21-1	NA	NA	TRBJ2-2	CASSTPGGSNTGELFF	TGTGCCAGCAGCACGCCCGGGGGGTCGAACACCGGGGAGCTGTTTTTT
TRBV19	NA	NA	TRBJ2-1	CASSGRGGQFF	TGTGCCAGTAGTGGGCGGGGTGGGCAGTTCTTC
TRBV7-2	NA	NA	TRBJ2-7	CASSRAPGGSYEQYF	TGTGCCAGCAGCCGGGCCCCCGGGGGCTCCTACGAGCAGTACTTC
TRBV30	NA	TRBD1	TRBJ1-5	CAYDRGSLQPQHF	TGTGCCTACGACAGGGGTTCGCTTCAGCCCCAGCATTTT
TRBV4-1	NA	TRBD1	TRBJ1-5	CASSQDGTAYSNQPQHF	TGCGCCAGCAGCCAGGATGGGACAGCCTATAGCAATCAGCCCCAGCATTTT
TRBV7-2	NA	NA	TRBJ2-7	CASSLTTDVEQYF	TGTGCCAGCAGCTTAACCACAGATGTCGAGCAGTACTTC